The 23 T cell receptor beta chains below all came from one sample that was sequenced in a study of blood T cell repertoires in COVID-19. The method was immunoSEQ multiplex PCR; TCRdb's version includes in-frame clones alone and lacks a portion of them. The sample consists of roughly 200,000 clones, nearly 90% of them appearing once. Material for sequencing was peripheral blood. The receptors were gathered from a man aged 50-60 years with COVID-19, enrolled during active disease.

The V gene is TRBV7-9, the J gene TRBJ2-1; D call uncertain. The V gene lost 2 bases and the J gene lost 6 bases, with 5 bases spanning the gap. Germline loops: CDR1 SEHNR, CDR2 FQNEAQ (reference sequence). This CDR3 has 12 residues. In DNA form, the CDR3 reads TGTGCCAGCAGCTTAATCAGCAATGAGCAGTTCTTC. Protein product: CASSLISNEQFF.

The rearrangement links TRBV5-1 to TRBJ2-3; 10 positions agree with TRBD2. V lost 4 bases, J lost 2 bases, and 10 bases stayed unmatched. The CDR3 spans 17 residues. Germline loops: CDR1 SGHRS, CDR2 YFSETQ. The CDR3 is CASSPRGLALNTDTQYF. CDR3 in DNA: TGCGCCAGCAGCCCCCGGGGACTAGCGCTTAACACAGATACGCAGTATTTT. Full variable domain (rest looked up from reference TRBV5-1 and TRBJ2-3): KAGVTQTPRYLIKTRGQQVTLSCSPISGHRSVSWYQQTPGQGLQFLFEYFSETQRNKGNFPGRFSGRQFSNSRSEMNVSTLELGDSALYLCASSPRGLALNTDTQYFGPGTRLTVL.

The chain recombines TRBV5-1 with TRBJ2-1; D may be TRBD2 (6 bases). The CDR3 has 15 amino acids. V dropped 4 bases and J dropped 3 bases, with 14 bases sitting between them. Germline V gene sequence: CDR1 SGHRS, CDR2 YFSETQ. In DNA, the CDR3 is TGCGCCAGCAGCCTCAATAGCGGCCACTACAATGAGCAGTTCTTC. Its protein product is CASSLNSGHYNEQFF.

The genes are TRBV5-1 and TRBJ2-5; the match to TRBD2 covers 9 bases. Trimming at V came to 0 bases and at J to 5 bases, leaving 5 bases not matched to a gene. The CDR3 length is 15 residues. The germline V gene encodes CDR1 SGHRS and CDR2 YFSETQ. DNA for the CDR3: TGCGCCAGCAGCTTGGTAGCTAGCGGGGAGGAGACCCAGTACTTC. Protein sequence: CASSLVASGEETQYF.

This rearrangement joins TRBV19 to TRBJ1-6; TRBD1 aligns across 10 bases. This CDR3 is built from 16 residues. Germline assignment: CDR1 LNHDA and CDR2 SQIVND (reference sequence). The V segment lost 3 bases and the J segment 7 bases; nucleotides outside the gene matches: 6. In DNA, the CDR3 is TGTGCCAGTAGTATCCCCTCGGGACAGGGGAATTCACCCCTCCACTTT. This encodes CASSIPSGQGNSPLHF.

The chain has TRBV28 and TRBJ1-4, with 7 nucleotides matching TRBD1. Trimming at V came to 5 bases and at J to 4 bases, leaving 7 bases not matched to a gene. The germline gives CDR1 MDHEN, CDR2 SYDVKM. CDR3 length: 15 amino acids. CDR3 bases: TGTGCCAGCAGTCCCCCTGGACAGGTTAATGAAAAACTGTTTTTT. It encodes CASSPPGQVNEKLFF.

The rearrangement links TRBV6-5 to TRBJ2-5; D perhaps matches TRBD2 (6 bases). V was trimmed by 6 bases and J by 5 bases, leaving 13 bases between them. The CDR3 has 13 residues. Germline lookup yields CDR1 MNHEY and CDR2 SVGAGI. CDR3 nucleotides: TGTGCCAGCAGCCCCCCTGGGGGGGAGACCCAGTACTTC. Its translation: CASSPPGGETQYF.

CDR3: CASSWDRDYEQYF. The CDR3 DNA reads as TGTGCCAGCAGCTGGGACAGGGACTACGAGCAGTACTTC. The V call is TRBV7-2, the J call TRBJ2-7; 9 nucleotides line up with TRBD1. The CDR3 is 13 amino acids. Trimming removed 4 bases from V and 3 bases from J; junction bases left unmatched: 1. Germline values: CDR1 SGHTA, CDR2 FQGNSA. The full variable domain, in which reference TRBV7-2 and TRBJ2-7 provide the parts outside the CDR3, is GAGVSQSPSNKVTEKGKDVELRCDPISGHTALYWYRQSLGQGLEFLIYFQGNSAPDKSGLPSDRFSAERTGGSVSTLTIQRTQQEDSAVYLCASSWDRDYEQYFGPGTRLTVT.

DNA for the CDR3: TGTGCCTGGAGTGTACCGGGGGGCAGTTTTAATTCACCCCTCCACTTT. It is translated as CAWSVPGGSFNSPLHF. J is TRBJ1-6 and V is TRBV30, with D possibly matching TRBD1 (6 bases). The CDR3 sequence is 16 residues long. The germline gives CDR1 GTSNPN, CDR2 SVGIG (reference sequence). Trimming removed 0 bases from V and 6 bases from J, with 15 bases in between.

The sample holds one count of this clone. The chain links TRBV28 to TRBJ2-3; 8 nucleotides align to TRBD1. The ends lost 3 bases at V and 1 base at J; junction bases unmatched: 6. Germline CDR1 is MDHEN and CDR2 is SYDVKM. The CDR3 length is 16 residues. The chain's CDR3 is CASSFRGQMGTDTQYF. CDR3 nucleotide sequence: TGTGCCAGCAGTTTCAGGGGGCAGATGGGCACAGATACGCAGTATTTT.

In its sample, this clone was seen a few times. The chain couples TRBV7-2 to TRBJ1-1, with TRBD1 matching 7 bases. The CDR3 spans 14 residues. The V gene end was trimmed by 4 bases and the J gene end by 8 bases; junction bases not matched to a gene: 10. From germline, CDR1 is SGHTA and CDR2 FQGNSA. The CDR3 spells CASSSTTGTAEAFF. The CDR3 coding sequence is TGTGCCAGCAGCTCAACGACAGGGACGGCGGAAGCTTTCTTT.

CDR3 nucleotide sequence: TGCAGCGTTGTCTCGGGATTGAATCAGCCCCAGCATTTT. It codes for CSVVSGLNQPQHF. The V gene is TRBV29-1, the J gene TRBJ1-5; D is uncertain. V lost 4 bases, J lost 4 bases, and 11 bases lay in between. Germline assignment: CDR1 SQVTM and CDR2 ANQGSEA. The CDR3 has 13 residues.

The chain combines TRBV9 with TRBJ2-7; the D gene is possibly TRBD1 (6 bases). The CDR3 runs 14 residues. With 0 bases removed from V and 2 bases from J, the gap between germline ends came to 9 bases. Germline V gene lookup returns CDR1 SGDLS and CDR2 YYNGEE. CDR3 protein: CASSVDRVPYEQYF. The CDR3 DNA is TGTGCCAGCAGCGTAGACAGGGTACCCTACGAGCAGTACTTC. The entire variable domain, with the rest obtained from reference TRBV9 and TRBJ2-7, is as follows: DSGVTQTPKHLITATGQRVTLRCSPRSGDLSVYWYQQSLDQGLQFLIQYYNGEERAKGNILERFSAQQFPDLHSELNLSSLELGDSALYFCASSVDRVPYEQYFGPGTRLTVT.

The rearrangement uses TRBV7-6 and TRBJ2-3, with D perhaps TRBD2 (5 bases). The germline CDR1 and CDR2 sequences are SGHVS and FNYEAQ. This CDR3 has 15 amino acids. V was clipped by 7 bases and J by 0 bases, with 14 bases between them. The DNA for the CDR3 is TGTGCCAGCACCACGAGGGCAGGTAGCACAGATACGCAGTATTTT. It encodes CASTTRAGSTDTQYF.

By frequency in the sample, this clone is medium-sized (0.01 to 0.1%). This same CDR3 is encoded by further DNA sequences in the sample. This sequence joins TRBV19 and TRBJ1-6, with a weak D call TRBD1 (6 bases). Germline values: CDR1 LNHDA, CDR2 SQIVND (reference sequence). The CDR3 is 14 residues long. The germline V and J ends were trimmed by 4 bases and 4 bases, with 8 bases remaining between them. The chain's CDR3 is CASSTGQYNSPLHF. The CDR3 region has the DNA TGTGCCAGTAGTACCGGACAGTATAATTCACCCCTCCACTTT.

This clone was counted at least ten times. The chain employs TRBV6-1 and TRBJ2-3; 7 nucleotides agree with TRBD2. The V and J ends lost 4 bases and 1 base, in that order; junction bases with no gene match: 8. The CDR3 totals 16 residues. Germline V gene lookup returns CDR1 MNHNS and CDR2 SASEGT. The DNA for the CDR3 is TGTGCCAGCAGTGTCTCTAGCGGAAGCCGCACAGATACGCAGTATTTT. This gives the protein CASSVSSGSRTDTQYF.

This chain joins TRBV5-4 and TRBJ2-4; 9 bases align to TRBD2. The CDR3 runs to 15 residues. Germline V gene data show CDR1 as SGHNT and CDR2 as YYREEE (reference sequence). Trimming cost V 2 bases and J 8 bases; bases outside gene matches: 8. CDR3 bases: TGTGCCAGCAGCTTAGGGACTAGCAGGGATCACATTCAGTACTTC. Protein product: CASSLGTSRDHIQYF.

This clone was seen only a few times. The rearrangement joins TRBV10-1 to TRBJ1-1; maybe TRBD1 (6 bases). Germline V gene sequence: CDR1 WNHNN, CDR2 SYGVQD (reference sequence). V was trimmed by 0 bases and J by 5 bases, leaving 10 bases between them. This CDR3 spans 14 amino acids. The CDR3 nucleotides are TGCGCCAGCAGTGAGTCGCCAGGGGAGACTGAAGCTTTCTTT. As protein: CASSESPGETEAFF.

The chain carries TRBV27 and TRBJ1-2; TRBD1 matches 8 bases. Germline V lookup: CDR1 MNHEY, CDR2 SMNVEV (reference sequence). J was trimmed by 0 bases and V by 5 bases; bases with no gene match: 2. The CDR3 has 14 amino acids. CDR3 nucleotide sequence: TGTGCCAGCAGTAGACAGGGGCCTAACTATGGCTACACCTTC. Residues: CASSRQGPNYGYTF.

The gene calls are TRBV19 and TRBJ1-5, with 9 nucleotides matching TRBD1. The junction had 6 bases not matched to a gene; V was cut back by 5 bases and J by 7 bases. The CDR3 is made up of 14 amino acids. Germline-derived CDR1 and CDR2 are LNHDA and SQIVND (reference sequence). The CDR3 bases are TGTGCCAGTAGTGTGACAGGGGGGGAACAGCCCCAGCATTTT. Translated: CASSVTGGEQPQHF.

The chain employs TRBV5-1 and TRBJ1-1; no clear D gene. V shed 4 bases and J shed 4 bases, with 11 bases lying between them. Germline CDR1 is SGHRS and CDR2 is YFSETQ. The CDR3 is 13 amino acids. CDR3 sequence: CASSTTEGTEAFF. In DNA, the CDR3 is TGCGCCAGCAGCACCACAGAAGGCACTGAAGCTTTCTTT.

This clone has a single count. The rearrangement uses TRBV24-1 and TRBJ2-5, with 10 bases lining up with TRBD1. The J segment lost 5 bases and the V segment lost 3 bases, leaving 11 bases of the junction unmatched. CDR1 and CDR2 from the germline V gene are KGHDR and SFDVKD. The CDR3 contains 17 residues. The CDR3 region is CATSDAGQGEAGETQYF. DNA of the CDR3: TGTGCCACCAGTGATGCCGGACAGGGGGAGGCTGGGGAGACCCAGTACTTC.

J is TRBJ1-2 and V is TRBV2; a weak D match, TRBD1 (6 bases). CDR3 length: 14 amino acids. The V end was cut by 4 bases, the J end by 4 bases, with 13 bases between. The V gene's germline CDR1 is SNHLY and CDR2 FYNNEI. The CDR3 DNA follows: TGTGCCAGCAGTGTGGACAGCACCACCTATGGCTACACCTTC. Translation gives CASSVDSTTYGYTF.